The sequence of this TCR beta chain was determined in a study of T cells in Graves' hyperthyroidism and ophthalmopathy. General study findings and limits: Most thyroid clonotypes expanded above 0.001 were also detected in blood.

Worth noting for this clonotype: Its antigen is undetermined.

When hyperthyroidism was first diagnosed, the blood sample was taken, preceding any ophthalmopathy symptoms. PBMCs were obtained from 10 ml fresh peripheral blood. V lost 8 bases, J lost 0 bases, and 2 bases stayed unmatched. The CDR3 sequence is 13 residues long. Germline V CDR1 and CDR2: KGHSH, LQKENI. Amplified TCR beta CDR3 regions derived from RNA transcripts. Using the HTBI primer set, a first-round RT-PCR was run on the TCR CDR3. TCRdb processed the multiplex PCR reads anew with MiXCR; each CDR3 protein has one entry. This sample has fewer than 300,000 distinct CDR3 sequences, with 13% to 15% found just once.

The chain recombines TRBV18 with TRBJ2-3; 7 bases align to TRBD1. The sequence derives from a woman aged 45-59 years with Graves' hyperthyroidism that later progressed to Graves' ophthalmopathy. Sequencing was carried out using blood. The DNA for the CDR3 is TGTGCCAGCCGACAGGGCAGCACAGATACGCAGTATTTT. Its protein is CASRQGSTDTQYF. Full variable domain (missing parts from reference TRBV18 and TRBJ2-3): NAGVMQNPRHLVRRRGQEARLRCSPMKGHSHVYWYRQLPEEGLKFMVYLQKENIIDESGMPKERFSAEFPKEGPSILRIQQVVRGDSAAYFCASRQGSTDTQYFGPGTRLTVL.